These 29 T cell receptor beta chains came from one sample sequenced in a study of blood T cell repertoires in COVID-19. Repertoires were generated with immunoSEQ multiplex PCR, while TCRdb's copy carries only in-frame clones and drops some. This table has about 280,000 clones, 88% appearing once. Sequencing was carried out using peripheral blood. All receptors come from a young man with active or convalescent COVID-19.

In this sample, this clone turned up once. The chain is built from TRBV6-6 and TRBJ2-7, with D possibly TRBD1 on 6 matching bases. The germline V and J ends were trimmed by 3 bases and 5 bases, with 11 bases remaining between them. The germline gives CDR1 MNHNY, CDR2 SVGAGI (reference sequence). The CDR3 is made up of 13 amino acids. The DNA of the CDR3 is TGTGCCAGCAGTTATCAGAGGGGGAACGAGCAGTACTTC. Amino acid sequence: CASSYQRGNEQYF.

This rearrangement joins TRBV19 to TRBJ1-1, with D possibly matching TRBD1 (5 bases). Germline CDR1 and CDR2: LNHDA and SQIVND (reference sequence). The CDR3 extends over 13 amino acids. Trimming left V 2 bases short and J 5 bases short, with 9 bases between. CDR3 bases: TGTGCCAGTAGTATATCAAGGGGTACTGAAGCTTTCTTT. This sequence encodes CASSISRGTEAFF.

The chain carries TRBV6-1 and TRBJ1-5; D uncertain. The CDR3 contains 14 residues. Trimming cost V 3 bases and J 7 bases, with 13 bases left between them. CDR1 and CDR2 (germline): MNHNS, SASEGT. The DNA of the CDR3 is TGTGCCAGCAGTGAGAGAGGAGCGGCGCAGCCCCAGCATTTT. This translates into CASSERGAAQPQHF.

V and J are TRBV18 and TRBJ2-3; TRBD1 is a possible D gene (6 bases). The ends were cut back, 0 bases at V and 9 bases at J, with 16 bases in the middle. The CDR3 covers 15 residues. The germline V gene encodes CDR1 KGHSH and CDR2 LQKENI. The CDR3 nucleotides read TGTGCCAGCTCACCACCAGGCCAGACAGGATCAACGCAGTATTTT. It translates to CASSPPGQTGSTQYF.

This chain joins TRBV5-1 and TRBJ1-2; 10 bases align to TRBD1. After removal of 0 bases from V and 6 bases from J, the junction contained 5 bases not matched to a gene. The CDR3 has 15 residues. Germline CDR1 reads SGHRS; CDR2 reads YFSETQ. The chain's CDR3 is CASSLDGTGVNGYTF. The CDR3 bases are TGCGCCAGCAGCTTGGACGGGACAGGGGTAAATGGCTACACCTTC.

The chain employs TRBV4-1 and TRBJ1-1; no reliable D call. V gave up 6 bases and J gave up 5 bases, with 10 bases separating them. From germline, CDR1 is MGHRA and CDR2 YSYEKL. The CDR3 covers 12 residues. The CDR3 DNA is TGCGCCAGCAGTCAGTCTGGTACTGAAGCTTTCTTT. It yields the protein CASSQSGTEAFF.

Of note for this clone: Additional DNA sequences in this sample encode the identical CDR3. This chain connects TRBV3-1 (or the pseudogene TRBV3-2) to TRBJ1-2; 7 nucleotides line up with TRBD1. With V trimmed by 3 bases and J by 5 bases, 3 bases remained unmatched. The CDR3 runs to 13 residues. The germline CDR1 and CDR2 sequences are LGHDT and YNNKEL (reference sequence). CDR3 coding DNA: TGTGCCAGCAGCCAGGGGACAGTTTATGGCTACACCTTC. Translating gives CASSQGTVYGYTF.

This chain links TRBV5-4 with TRBJ1-1, with D uncertain. CDR1 and CDR2 (germline): SGHNT, YYREEE (reference sequence). V lost 3 bases to trimming and J lost 3 bases, with 15 bases between them. The CDR3 is 15 amino acids. This CDR3 reads CASSSQRPWDTEAFF. The CDR3 nucleotides read TGTGCCAGCAGCTCACAGAGACCATGGGACACTGAAGCTTTCTTT.

This rearrangement joins TRBV15 to TRBJ2-7; 7 bases fit TRBD1. The CDR3 has 15 amino acids. V lost 0 bases, J lost 5 bases, and 7 bases stayed unmatched. The germline V gene has CDR1 LNHNV and CDR2 YYDKDF (reference sequence). CDR3 amino acids: CATSREQGYPHEQYF. CDR3 DNA: TGTGCCACCAGCAGAGAACAGGGGTACCCCCACGAGCAGTACTTC.

The CDR3, as DNA: TGTGCCAGCAGTTACGTGGGGCACACAAACTATGGCTACACCTTC. This encodes CASSYVGHTNYGYTF. The chain joins TRBV27 to TRBJ1-2; D is possibly TRBD1 (5 bases). Trimming pared 4 bases from V and 2 bases from J, leaving 14 bases between. Germline loops: CDR1 MNHEY, CDR2 SMNVEV (reference sequence). The CDR3 consists of 15 residues.

V usage is TRBV6-5 and J usage is TRBJ1-3; D is unresolved. The germline V gene encodes CDR1 MNHEY and CDR2 SVGAGI. V lost 6 bases and J 0 bases, leaving 9 bases between the germline ends. This CDR3 contains 14 residues. This CDR3 is CASSRRFSGNTIYF. CDR3 DNA: TGTGCCAGCAGCAGGAGGTTCTCTGGAAACACCATATATTTT.

The chain employs TRBV14 and TRBJ2-2, with 8 bases aligning to TRBD1. The junction had 3 bases not matched to a gene; V was cut back by 0 bases and J by 3 bases. The CDR3 has 16 amino acids. CDR1 is SGHDN, CDR2 FVKESK, per germline. CDR3 protein: CASSQDSGGYTGELFF. As DNA, the CDR3 is TGTGCCAGCAGCCAAGATTCAGGGGGCTACACCGGGGAGCTGTTTTTT. Complete variable domain (other parts from reference TRBV14 and TRBJ2-2): EAGVTQFPSHSVIEKGQTVTLRCDPISGHDNLYWYRRVMGKEIKFLLHFVKESKQDESGMPNNRFLAERTGGTYSTLKVQPAELEDSGVYFCASSQDSGGYTGELFFGEGSRLTVL.

The CDR3 region has the DNA TGTGCCAGCAGAGGCGGGTACGAGCAGTACTTC. Its translation is CASRGGYEQYF. The chain combines TRBV6-5 with TRBJ2-7, with D possibly being TRBD2 (5 bases). Germline CDR1 MNHEY, CDR2 SVGAGI. The CDR3 extends over 11 amino acids. Trimming pared 6 bases from V and 4 bases from J, leaving 7 bases between.

The J gene is TRBJ2-1, the V gene TRBV6-1, with D possibly TRBD2 on 6 matching bases. The V end lost 1 base, the J end lost 3 bases, and 10 bases lay between the germline ends. There are 15 residues in the CDR3. Germline lookup yields CDR1 MNHNS and CDR2 SASEGT. Here the CDR3 DNA reads TGTGCCAGCAGTGAAGATGGGGGGTTCTACAATGAGCAGTTCTTC. Amino acid sequence: CASSEDGGFYNEQFF.

The CDR3 DNA reads as TGTGCCAGCAGTTTATACGGGGGTGGGAACACTGAAGCTTTCTTT. Its translation: CASSLYGGGNTEAFF. The chain combines TRBV27 with TRBJ1-1, with a weak D call TRBD1 (5 bases). Germline V gene lookup returns CDR1 MNHEY and CDR2 SMNVEV (reference sequence). CDR3 length: 15 residues. V was trimmed by 1 base and J by 1 base, leaving 10 bases between them.

This chain connects TRBV5-6 to TRBJ1-1, with no clear D. V was clipped by 2 bases and J by 9 bases, with 20 bases between them. The CDR3 length is 15 residues. In germline, CDR1 is SGHDT, CDR2 YYEEEE. The CDR3 here is CASSLEAGSLGQAFF. Here the CDR3 DNA reads TGTGCCAGCAGCTTAGAAGCGGGTAGCTTAGGGCAAGCTTTCTTT. Looking up the rest from reference TRBV5-6 and TRBJ1-1 gives the full variable domain: DAGVTQSPTHLIKTRGQQVTLRCSPKSGHDTVSWYQQALGQGPQFIFQYYEEEERQRGNFPDRFSGHQFPNYSSELNVNALLLGDSALYLCASSLEAGSLGQAFFGQGTRLTVV.

This clone is a singleton in its sample. V usage is TRBV9 and J usage is TRBJ1-4, with a tentative D call TRBD1 (6 bases). The CDR3 sequence is 14 residues long. Trimming took 3 bases from V and 6 from J, leaving 12 bases between them. In germline, CDR1 is SGDLS, CDR2 YYNGEE. The CDR3 region has the DNA TGTGCCAGCAGCGGAGGGGGAGGGGATGAAAAACTGTTTTTT. Its protein product is CASSGGGGDEKLFF. Looking up the rest from reference TRBV9 and TRBJ1-4 gives the full variable domain: DSGVTQTPKHLITATGQRVTLRCSPRSGDLSVYWYQQSLDQGLQFLIQYYNGEERAKGNILERFSAQQFPDLHSELNLSSLELGDSALYFCASSGGGGDEKLFFGSGTQLSVL.

The genes are TRBV21-1 and TRBJ2-2; no check of the table's D call, TRBD1, against the DNA was made. TRBV21-1 is recorded as a pseudogene. The length of the CDR3 is 15 residues. The CDR3 is CASSKGQENTGELFF. As DNA, the CDR3 is TGTGCCAGCAGCAAAGGACAGGAAAACACCGGGGAGCTGTTTTTT.

This clone was recorded only once. The rearrangement uses TRBV5-6 and TRBJ2-1, with D perhaps matching TRBD2 (5 bases). V was pared by 3 bases and J by 7 bases, with 11 bases between. The CDR3 length is 13 residues. The germline gives CDR1 SGHDT, CDR2 YYEEEE. CDR3: CASSWTGGNEQFF. The CDR3 DNA is TGTGCCAGCAGCTGGACTGGCGGGAATGAGCAGTTCTTC.

The chain employs TRBV7-6 and TRBJ1-1, with 9 bases matching TRBD1. J was trimmed by 5 bases and V by 5 bases; bases with no gene match: 6. This CDR3 has 14 amino acids. Germline CDR1 reads SGHVS; CDR2 reads FNYEAQ. CDR3 coding DNA: TGTGCCAGCAGCCGCCGGGACAGGGTAACTGAAGCTTTCTTT. Translation gives CASSRRDRVTEAFF.

This chain links TRBV15 with TRBJ2-7; TRBD1 matches 8 bases. The CDR3 is made up of 17 amino acids. The V and J ends lost 4 bases and 0 bases, in that order; junction bases with no gene match: 11. CDR1 LNHNV and CDR2 YYDKDF come from the germline V gene (reference sequence). CDR3 sequence: CATSKGKRQGISYEQYF. The CDR3 DNA sequence: TGTGCCACCAGCAAGGGTAAGCGACAGGGGATCTCCTACGAGCAGTACTTC.

This sequence joins TRBV27 and TRBJ1-1; the D is unclear. Germline-derived CDR1 and CDR2 are MNHEY and SMNVEV (reference sequence). CDR3 length equals 14 residues. V was shortened by 6 bases and J by 6 bases, with 17 bases between the two germline ends. CDR3 protein: CASREIPPGAEAFF. The CDR3 bases are TGTGCCAGCAGGGAGATTCCGCCCGGTGCTGAAGCTTTCTTT.

The V call is TRBV24-1, the J call TRBJ1-1; 11 bases fit TRBD1. The V gene's germline CDR1 is KGHDR and CDR2 SFDVKD. The V and J ends lost 6 bases and 0 bases, in that order; junction bases with no gene match: 17. The CDR3 totals 20 residues. In DNA form, the CDR3 reads TGTGCCACCAGTCCAATACGCAGCGGGACAGGGGGGATCATGAACACTGAAGCTTTCTTT. Its translation: CATSPIRSGTGGIMNTEAFF.

V is TRBV19 and J is TRBJ1-6; D may be TRBD1 (5 bases). CDR3 size: 13 residues. Germline V CDR1 and CDR2: LNHDA, SQIVND (reference sequence). V was cut by 6 bases and J by 8 bases, with 11 bases left in between. CDR3 coding DNA: TGTGCCAGTAGCCAGGGAAGGGATTCACCCCTCCACTTT. Its protein is CASSQGRDSPLHF.

This clone was found once. The V gene is TRBV11-2, the J gene TRBJ2-1, with 7 bases aligning to TRBD1. V was clipped by 6 bases and J by 6 bases; unmatched bases: 11. The CDR3 covers 15 residues. Germline V gene sequence: CDR1 SGHAT, CDR2 FQNNGV. Here the CDR3 reads CASRQRQGAFNEQFF. For the CDR3, the DNA is TGTGCCAGCAGACAAAGACAGGGAGCTTTCAATGAGCAGTTCTTC.

This clone was counted between two and nine times. The V call is TRBV4-3, the J call TRBJ2-3; the D gene is possibly TRBD1 (7 bases). The V end lost 0 bases, the J end lost 3 bases, and 16 bases lay between the germline ends. The CDR3 extends over 17 amino acids. CDR1 and CDR2 from the germline V gene are LGHNA and YSLEER. The CDR3 protein is CASSQELGTAGTDTQYF. DNA for the CDR3: TGCGCCAGCAGCCAAGAATTGGGGACAGCGGGTACAGATACGCAGTATTTT.

The chain has TRBV5-6 and TRBJ1-5; D not resolved. Germline-derived CDR1 and CDR2 are SGHDT and YYEEEE. This CDR3 is built from 15 residues. V was shortened by 2 bases and J by 6 bases, with 15 bases between the two germline ends. CDR3 nucleotides: TGTGCCAGCAGCTTCGGCACTACCAAACGTCAGCCCCAGCATTTT. Its translation is CASSFGTTKRQPQHF.

The chain links TRBV19 to TRBJ1-6; D possibly corresponds to TRBD1 (6 bases). The CDR3 totals 14 residues. Per the germline V gene, CDR1 is LNHDA and CDR2 is SQIVND (reference sequence). Trimming took 6 bases from V and 9 from J, leaving 15 bases between them. CDR3 amino acids: CASRSGQGFSPLHF. In DNA form, the CDR3 reads TGTGCCAGTAGGAGTGGGCAGGGGTTTTCACCCCTCCACTTT.

The chain is built from TRBV11-2 and TRBJ2-1, with 7 bases identical to TRBD2. Germline V gene lookup returns CDR1 SGHAT and CDR2 FQNNGV. This CDR3 contains 15 residues. Trimming removed 1 base from V and 2 bases from J; junction bases left unmatched: 2. The CDR3 DNA is TGTGCCAGCAGCTTAGGGAGCGGGGCCTACAATGAGCAGTTCTTC. Residues: CASSLGSGAYNEQFF.